A selection of T cell receptor beta chains follows, all from one sample in a study of cytomegalovirus exposure and HLA in healthy donors. This table comes from immunoSEQ multiplex PCR, and its TCRdb copy is limited to in-frame clones, with some not included. Of 160,000 or so clones in the sample, around 72% were seen once. Sequenced: PBMCs. All receptors derive from a woman aged 40 to 49 in good health and CMV-seropositive. Each CDR3 is given without its conserved first and last residue.

j_call | cdr3_length | v_call | cdr3_aa
TRBJ2-5 | 11 | TRBV7-3 | ASSLTGLETQY
TRBJ1-2 | 10 | TRBV10-3 | AIRYGDYGYT
TRBJ2-4 | 15 | TRBV14 | ASSQTGQGSAKNSQY
TRBJ2-7 | 15 | TRBV7-8 | ASSHSSGQSFAYEQY
TRBJ2-2 | 14 | TRBV30 | AWSSTRVTNTGELF
TRBJ1-5 | 12 | TRBV6-6 | ASSYSPGRAGEH
TRBJ2-1 | 11 | TRBV30 | AWSRGEYNEQF
TRBJ2-7 | 11 | TRBV11-2 | ASTWGSSYEQY
TRBJ1-6 | 13 | TRBV30 | AWSVPRRDNSPLH
TRBJ1-2 | 10 | TRBV6-5 | ASSLDSYGYT
TRBJ1-6 | 16 | TRBV9 | ASSVAAGGTGDNSPLH
TRBJ1-6 | 11 | TRBV7-3 | ASSSLAGSTLH
TRBJ1-1 | 12 | TRBV27 | ASSFRTGNTEAF
TRBJ2-7 | 13 | TRBV10-2 | ASTTDRDSSYEQY
TRBJ1-3 | 11 | TRBV5-4 | ASTPATGNTIY
TRBJ1-6 | 12 | TRBV9 | ASSWGTDNSPLH
TRBJ2-5 | 14 | TRBV6-1 | ASSEEAGMYQETQY
TRBJ2-1 | 15 | TRBV5-4 | ASSFQTIQGTYNEQF
TRBJ1-2 | 12 | TRBV29-1 | SVVETEGLYGYT
TRBJ2-1 | 12 | TRBV6-5 | ASTASGGGNEQF
TRBJ2-7 | 14 | TRBV7-9 | SSSLTPGTGSYEQY
TRBJ1-2 | 14 | TRBV13 | ASSLGPRAGLYGYT
TRBJ2-1 | 13 | TRBV5-1 | ASSREGPGPNEQF
TRBJ1-1 | 12 | TRBV5-1 | ASSLYAGGNEAF
TRBJ2-3 | 16 | TRBV5-1 | ASSSWTGGRVGTDTQY
TRBJ2-1 | 13 | TRBV19 | ASSISGGGYNEQF
TRBJ2-2 | 17 | TRBV30 | AWSAFGLAGALNTGELF
TRBJ2-5 | 15 | TRBV10-1 | ASSGLAGGLGQETQY
TRBJ1-1 | 14 | TRBV19 | ASSIDGGTGNTEAF
TRBJ1-1 | 12 | TRBV6-1 | ASSVDRGGTEAF
TRBJ1-2 | 13 | TRBV2 | ASSEVNQGTYGYT
TRBJ2-6 | 14 | TRBV12-5 | ASGLEWKDGANGLT
TRBJ2-5 | 13 | TRBV7-9 | ASSPSGTGGETQY